Listed here are 25 T cell receptor beta chains from one sample, sequenced in a study of OX40 agonist ivuxolimab in advanced cancers. Using immunoSEQ multiplex PCR, the repertoire was profiled, and TCRdb retains in-frame clones only, with some absent. The profile shows about 50,000 clones, approximately 84% of them singletons. The source was CD4+ or CD8+ T cells sorted from blood, collected in a trial of the OX40 agonist ivuxolimab. The receptors shown here come from an adult with an advanced solid tumor such as melanoma, head and neck, liver or kidney cancer.

The rearrangement joins TRBV5-5 to TRBJ2-7; the D call may be TRBD1 or TRBD2 (7 bases each). This CDR3 comprises 15 residues. CDR1 SGHKS and CDR2 YYEKEE come from the germline V gene (reference sequence). Trimming shortened V by 0 bases and J by 5 bases, and 15 bases separated the two germline ends. The CDR3 DNA follows: TGTGCCAGCAGCTTGGAGCGGGACAGAGTCCACGAGCAGTACTTC. Its protein is CASSLERDRVHEQYF.

Details on this clone: Relative to the germline gene, one junction end is altered; a read error may explain this. The CDR3 sequence: CASNLRGQGHLSGNTIYF. CDR3 DNA sequence: TGTGCCAGCAACTTGAGGGGACAGGGACACCTCTCTGGAAACACCATATATTTT. The chain has TRBV5-6 and TRBJ1-3, with 9 bases lining up with TRBD1. The length of the CDR3 is 18 residues. The germline gives CDR1 SGHDT, CDR2 YYEEEE.

The count of this clone is one. The V gene is TRBV14, the J gene TRBJ2-5, with D hard to call. Germline-derived CDR1 and CDR2 are SGHDN and FVKESK. The CDR3 is made up of 13 amino acids. Trimming took off 4 bases at V and 9 bases at J, with 15 bases between the two ends. Here the CDR3 DNA reads TGTGCCAGCAGCCTAGCCCCTCGACCACCCCAGTACTTC. Protein sequence: CASSLAPRPPQYF.

This clone has a handful of counts. The chain has TRBV19 and TRBJ2-5, with 10 bases fitting TRBD2. Per the germline V gene, CDR1 is LNHDA and CDR2 is SQIVND (reference sequence). The CDR3 totals 15 residues. The junction had 6 bases not matched to a gene; V was cut back by 6 bases and J by 2 bases. This chain's CDR3 is CASRLAGARQETQYF. The CDR3 DNA reads as TGTGCCAGTAGGCTAGCGGGAGCTAGGCAAGAGACCCAGTACTTC.

The V call is TRBV27, the J call TRBJ1-1; D is possibly TRBD1 (5 bases). The germline gives CDR1 MNHEY, CDR2 SMNVEV (reference sequence). Deletions cut 5 bases from V and 5 bases from J, with 12 bases between. This CDR3 comprises 13 residues. Here the CDR3 reads CASSPLGGTEAFF. CDR3 bases: TGTGCCAGCAGTCCACTCGGGGGGACTGAAGCTTTCTTT.

The chain joins TRBV28 to TRBJ1-2; the match to TRBD1 covers 8 bases. Unmatched junction bases numbered 18, after V lost 4 bases and J lost 8 bases. The germline V gene encodes CDR1 MDHEN and CDR2 SYDVKM. The CDR3 extends over 17 amino acids. The CDR3 region has the DNA TGTGCCAGCAGTTCCCCAGACAGGGGCTACACCCTCGGGGGCTACACCTTC. Translation gives CASSSPDRGYTLGGYTF.

The chain joins TRBV28 to TRBJ1-3; 9 positions agree with TRBD1. The CDR3 has 19 residues. V lost 7 bases and J lost 0; bases outside the gene matches: 16. Germline V gives CDR1 MDHEN, CDR2 SYDVKM. DNA of the CDR3: TGTGCCAGCACCCCTTCCGGGACAGGGTTTCTGAGCTCTGGAAACACCATATATTTT. Protein product: CASTPSGTGFLSSGNTIYF.

This chain uses TRBV5-1 with TRBJ2-2; D is possibly TRBD1 (6 bases). In germline, CDR1 is SGHRS, CDR2 YFSETQ. The ends were cut back, 1 base at V and 5 bases at J, with 9 bases in the middle. This CDR3 has 14 residues. CDR3 sequence: CASSLNQGTGELFF. DNA of the CDR3: TGCGCCAGCAGCTTGAATCAGGGGACCGGGGAGCTGTTTTTT.

The rearrangement joins TRBV28 to TRBJ2-5; no firm D call. Germline assignment: CDR1 MDHEN and CDR2 SYDVKM. The CDR3 is made up of 15 amino acids. Trimming cost V 7 bases and J 2 bases, with 17 bases left between them. The CDR3 spells CASNLYSVGQETQYF. The CDR3 DNA sequence: TGTGCCAGCAACCTATATTCCGTGGGTCAAGAGACCCAGTACTTC.

V and J are TRBV29-1 and TRBJ2-1, with a possible D match to TRBD2 (5 bases). The V end was cut by 4 bases, the J end by 7 bases, with 20 bases between. The CDR3 has 15 amino acids. Germline CDR1 is SQVTM and CDR2 is ANQGSEA. CDR3 DNA: TGCAGCGTTGTCACGGAATGGCGGGTGGTAAATGAGCAGTTCTTC. Translation: CSVVTEWRVVNEQFF.

The chain carries TRBV6-5 and TRBJ2-5; perhaps D is TRBD1 or TRBD2 (5 bases each). Per the germline V gene, CDR1 is MNHEY and CDR2 is SVGAGI. The CDR3 is made up of 16 amino acids. V was clipped by 4 bases and J by 5 bases, with 20 bases between them. CDR3 amino acids: CASSSSFGTSSETQYF. For the CDR3, the DNA is TGTGCCAGCAGTTCCTCATTTGGGACCTCGAGCGAGACCCAGTACTTC.

This clone has a single count. The chain recombines TRBV5-4 with TRBJ2-5; D might be TRBD2 (6 bases). This CDR3 comprises 16 residues. Germline V lookup: CDR1 SGHNT, CDR2 YYREEE (reference sequence). Trimming stripped 5 bases from V and 5 bases from J, with 22 bases between. This chain's CDR3 is CASRRGGQGLGETQYF. DNA for the CDR3: TGTGCCAGCAGGCGGGGAGGTCAGGGCCTCGGGGAGACCCAGTACTTC.

The chain recombines TRBV4-1 with TRBJ1-2; 11 bases line up with TRBD1. Germline V lookup: CDR1 MGHRA, CDR2 YSYEKL. The CDR3 covers 15 residues. J gave up 4 bases and V 4 bases, and 5 bases lay outside the gene matches. Here the CDR3 reads CASSPRTGGTYGYTF. In DNA, the CDR3 is TGCGCCAGCAGCCCACGGACAGGGGGCACCTATGGCTACACCTTC.

V usage is TRBV2 and J usage is TRBJ1-5; no clear D. The CDR3 has 13 amino acids. Germline V CDR1 and CDR2: SNHLY, FYNNEI. Trimming took off 4 bases at V and 10 bases at J, with 14 bases between the two ends. As DNA, the CDR3 is TGTGCCAGCAGTGTTGACCGCGATTCACCCCAGCATTTT. Translated: CASSVDRDSPQHF.

This chain uses TRBV13 with TRBJ2-3; 8 nucleotides agree with TRBD1. The CDR3 consists of 17 residues. The junction had 9 bases not matched to a gene; V was cut back by 0 bases and J by 4 bases. Germline-derived CDR1 and CDR2 are PRHDT and FYEKMQ (reference sequence). CDR3 region: CASSLGVLAGGPDTQYF. In DNA form, the CDR3 reads TGTGCCAGCAGCTTAGGGGTTCTGGCAGGGGGCCCAGATACGCAGTATTTT.

The chain recombines TRBV2 with TRBJ1-1; D is uncertain. Germline-derived CDR1 and CDR2 are SNHLY and FYNNEI. The CDR3 is 15 residues long. Trimming shortened V by 2 bases and J by 0 bases, and 10 bases separated the two germline ends. CDR3: CASSEYGDLNTEAFF. In DNA, the CDR3 is TGTGCCAGCAGTGAATATGGAGATTTGAACACTGAAGCTTTCTTT.

V and J are TRBV15 and TRBJ2-7; D call uncertain. CDR3 length equals 14 residues. CDR1 LNHNV and CDR2 YYDKDF come from the germline V gene (reference sequence). V dropped 1 base and J dropped 0 bases, with 7 bases sitting between them. The CDR3: CATSRGGSSYEQYF. CDR3 coding DNA: TGTGCCACCAGCAGAGGGGGTAGCTCCTACGAGCAGTACTTC.

The rearrangement joins TRBV7-2 to TRBJ1-2; D gene uncertain. From germline, CDR1 is SGHTA and CDR2 FQGNSA. Trimming took off 3 bases at V and 2 bases at J, with 7 bases between the two ends. This CDR3 contains 13 residues. CDR3 in amino acids: CASSLTRNYGYTF. The CDR3 coding sequence is TGTGCCAGCAGCTTGACCCGGAACTATGGCTACACCTTC.

The chain carries TRBV28 and TRBJ2-1; no clear D gene. The V end lost 3 bases, the J end lost 7 bases, and 10 bases lay between the germline ends. The CDR3 spans 13 residues. Germline CDR1 MDHEN, CDR2 SYDVKM. The DNA of the CDR3 is TGTGCCAGCAGTTTTATAGTCGGGAATGAGCAGTTCTTC. Translation gives CASSFIVGNEQFF.

This clone was observed a handful of times. The rearrangement joins TRBV14 to TRBJ2-1; 8 positions agree with TRBD2. The V gene's germline CDR1 is SGHDN and CDR2 FVKESK. There are 15 residues in the CDR3. V shed 1 base and J 9 bases; nucleotides not matched to a gene: 8. CDR3 sequence (DNA): TGTGCCAGCAGCCAAGTTGCGGGAGGAAGTAGTGAGCAGTTCTTC. Its protein product is CASSQVAGGSSEQFF.

This chain connects TRBV7-2 to TRBJ2-7; either TRBD1 or TRBD2 may supply D (5 bases each). Trimming pared 2 bases from V and 6 bases from J, leaving 8 bases between. The CDR3 runs to 12 residues. Germline CDR1 SGHTA, CDR2 FQGNSA. CDR3 coding DNA: TGTGCCAGCAGCTTATGGGGGTCCGAGCAGTACTTC. Protein: CASSLWGSEQYF.

The chain carries TRBV5-8 and TRBJ1-2, with no clear D. Germline CDR1 SGHTS, CDR2 YDEGEE. V was trimmed by 0 bases and J by 8 bases, leaving 14 bases between them. The length of the CDR3 is 14 residues. CDR3 region: CASSLAGSLRGYTF. The CDR3 coding sequence is TGTGCCAGCAGCTTGGCCGGCAGCTTGAGGGGCTACACCTTC.

The rearrangement joins TRBV5-4 to TRBJ2-7; D remains unclear. The CDR3 contains 12 residues. Trimming shortened V by 0 bases and J by 6 bases, and 7 bases separated the two germline ends. Germline lookup yields CDR1 SGHNT and CDR2 YYREEE (reference sequence). CDR3 amino acids: CASSLEVGEQYF. The CDR3 DNA is TGTGCCAGCAGCTTGGAGGTGGGCGAGCAGTACTTC.

The V gene is TRBV5-1, the J gene TRBJ2-3; 11 bases are a match to TRBD2. V lost 0 bases and J lost 1; bases outside the gene matches: 10. CDR1 SGHRS and CDR2 YFSETQ come from the germline V gene. The CDR3 runs to 19 residues. The CDR3 region has the DNA TGCGCCAGCAGCTTGGAGGTAGCGGGAGGGCCGTCGGGCACAGATACGCAGTATTTT. This gives the protein CASSLEVAGGPSGTDTQYF.

V is TRBV19 and J is TRBJ2-2; 7 bases fit TRBD2. CDR3 length equals 14 residues. V lost 6 bases to trimming and J lost 5 bases; unmatched junction nucleotides: 6. Germline lookup yields CDR1 LNHDA and CDR2 SQIVND (reference sequence). CDR3 protein: CASRGRVDTGELFF. In DNA form, the CDR3 reads TGTGCCAGTAGAGGGAGGGTGGATACCGGGGAGCTGTTTTTT.